One T cell receptor (beta chain) is described in this entry. The target antigen is unknown. Sequencing was performed with immunoSEQ multiplex PCR; in TCRdb, only in-frame clones are kept and a portion is missing. The sample includes around 170,000 clones, around 90% of them seen just once. The data derive from a study of T cell responses to AZD1222 COVID-19 vaccine. Study-wide findings and caveats: Only after the peak T cell response were repertoires sampled.

Trimming pared 8 bases from V and 8 bases from J, leaving 21 bases between. Looked up from germline, CDR1 is LNHDA and CDR2 is SQIVND (reference sequence). CDR3 length equals 14 residues. The chain carries TRBV19 and TRBJ1-2; the D is unclear. This receptor was identified in an adult who received the AZD1222 COVID-19 vaccine. Source: peripheral blood, taken 28 days after the second AZD1222 dose. The CDR3 region is CASSGTTATGGYTF. The CDR3, as DNA: TGTGCCAGTTCCGGTACTACGGCCACTGGGGGCTACACCTTC. The complete variable domain, with remaining parts taken from reference TRBV19 and TRBJ1-2, reads DGGITQSPKYLFRKEGQNVTLSCEQNLNHDAMYWYRQDPGQGLRLIYYSQIVNDFQKGDIAEGYSVSREKKESFPLTVTSAQKNPTAFYLCASSGTTATGGYTFGSGTRLTVV.